This TCR beta chain derives from a study of blood T cell repertoires in COVID-19. Across the study: Some COVID-19 samples were acute and others convalescent; all came from the United States, Italy and Spain. From T cells, B-cell-depleted T cells, or PBMCs came the material, which was cDNA or gDNA.

The J segment lost 6 bases and the V segment lost 4 bases, leaving 7 bases of the junction unmatched. Germline V gene sequence: CDR1 LGHDT, CDR2 YNNKEL (reference sequence). CDR3 length equals 14 residues. Original processing notes: Estimation of nucleated cell counts relied on the amplification of reference gene primers. Generated by immunoSEQ multiplex PCR, the TCRdb table keeps only in-frame clones and is missing some. D and trimming come from the DNA, and the V and J calls and clone size come from that table. Among hundreds of thousands of clones listed, 85% to 90% were seen once. This receptor was taken from a woman under 30 with acute or convalescent COVID-19. The V call is TRBV3-1 (or the pseudogene TRBV3-2), the J call TRBJ1-2; 8 positions match TRBD1. Input material: peripheral blood. The CDR3 is CASSPLTGEDGYTF. The CDR3 nucleotides are TGTGCCAGCAGCCCGTTGACAGGGGAGGATGGCTACACCTTC.